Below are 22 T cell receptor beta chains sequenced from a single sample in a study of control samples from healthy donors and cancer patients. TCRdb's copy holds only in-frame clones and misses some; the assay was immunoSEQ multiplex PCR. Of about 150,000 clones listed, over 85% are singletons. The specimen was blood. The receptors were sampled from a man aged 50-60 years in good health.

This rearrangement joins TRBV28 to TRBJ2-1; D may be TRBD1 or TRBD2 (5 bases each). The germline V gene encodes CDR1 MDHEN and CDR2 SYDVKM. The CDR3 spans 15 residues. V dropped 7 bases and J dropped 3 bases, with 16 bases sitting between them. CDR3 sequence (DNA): TGTGCCAGCAAACAACCGGGACGTAACTACAATGAGCAGTTCTTC. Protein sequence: CASKQPGRNYNEQFF.

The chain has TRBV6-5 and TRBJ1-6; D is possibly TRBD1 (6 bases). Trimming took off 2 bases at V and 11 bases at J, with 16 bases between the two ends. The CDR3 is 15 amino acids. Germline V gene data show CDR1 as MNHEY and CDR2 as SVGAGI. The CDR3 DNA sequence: TGTGCCAGCAGTTACGGGCAGGGGAGAAGGACACCCCTCCACTTT. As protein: CASSYGQGRRTPLHF.

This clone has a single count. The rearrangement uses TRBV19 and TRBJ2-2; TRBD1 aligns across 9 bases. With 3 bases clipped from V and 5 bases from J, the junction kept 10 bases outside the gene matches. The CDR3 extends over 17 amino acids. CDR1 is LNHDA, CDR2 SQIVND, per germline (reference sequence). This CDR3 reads CASSILPGQGLTGELFF. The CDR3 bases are TGTGCCAGTAGTATCCTCCCTGGACAGGGGTTAACCGGGGAGCTGTTTTTT.

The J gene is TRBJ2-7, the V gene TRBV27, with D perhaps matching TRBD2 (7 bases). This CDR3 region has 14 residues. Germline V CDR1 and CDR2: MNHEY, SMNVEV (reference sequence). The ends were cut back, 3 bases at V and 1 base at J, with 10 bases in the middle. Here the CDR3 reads CASSFGGASYEQYF. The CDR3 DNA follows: TGTGCCAGCAGTTTTGGGGGGGCGTCCTACGAGCAGTACTTC.

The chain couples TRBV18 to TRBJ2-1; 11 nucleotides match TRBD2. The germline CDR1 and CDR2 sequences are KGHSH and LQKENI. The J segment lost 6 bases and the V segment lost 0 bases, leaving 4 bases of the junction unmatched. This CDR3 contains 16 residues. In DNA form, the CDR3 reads TGTGCCAGCTCACCACCATTAGCGGGAGGGATCAATGAGCAGTTCTTC. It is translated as CASSPPLAGGINEQFF.

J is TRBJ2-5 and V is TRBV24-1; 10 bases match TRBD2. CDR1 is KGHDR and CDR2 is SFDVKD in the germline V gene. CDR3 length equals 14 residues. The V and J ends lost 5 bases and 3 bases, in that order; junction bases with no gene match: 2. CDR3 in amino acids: CATSGSGREETQYF. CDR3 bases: TGTGCCACCAGTGGAAGCGGGAGGGAAGAGACCCAGTACTTC.

CDR3 in amino acids: CASSPGTAEGYTF. The DNA of the CDR3 is TGTGCCAGCAGCCCTGGGACAGCAGAAGGCTACACCTTC. The chain combines TRBV7-3 with TRBJ1-2, with 7 positions matching TRBD1. Per the germline V gene, CDR1 is SGHTA and CDR2 is FQGTGA. V lost 5 bases, J lost 8 bases, and 8 bases stayed unmatched. This CDR3 has 13 residues.

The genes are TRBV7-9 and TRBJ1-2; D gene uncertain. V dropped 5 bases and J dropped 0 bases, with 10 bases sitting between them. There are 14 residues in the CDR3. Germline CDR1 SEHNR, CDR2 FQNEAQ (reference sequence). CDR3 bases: TGTGCCAGCAGCCCGACGGCTTCTAACTATGGCTACACCTTC. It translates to CASSPTASNYGYTF.

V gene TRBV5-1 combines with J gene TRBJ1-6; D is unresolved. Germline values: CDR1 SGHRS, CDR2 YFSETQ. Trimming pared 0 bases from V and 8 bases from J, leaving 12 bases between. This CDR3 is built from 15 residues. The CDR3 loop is CASSLVATRDSPLHF. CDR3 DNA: TGCGCCAGCAGCTTGGTCGCAACTCGGGATTCACCCCTCCACTTT.

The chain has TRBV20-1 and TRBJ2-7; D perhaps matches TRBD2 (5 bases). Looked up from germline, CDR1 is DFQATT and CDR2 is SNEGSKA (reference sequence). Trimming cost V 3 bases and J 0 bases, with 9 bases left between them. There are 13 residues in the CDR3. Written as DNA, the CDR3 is TGCAGTGCTAGTTCCGGGAACTCCTACGAGCAGTACTTC. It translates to CSASSGNSYEQYF.

The CDR3 is CASSSKEGNIQYF. In nucleotides, the CDR3 is TGTGCCAGTAGTTCAAAAGAGGGAAACATTCAGTACTTC. The V and J genes are TRBV19 and TRBJ2-4; D may be TRBD2 (5 bases). Germline values: CDR1 LNHDA, CDR2 SQIVND (reference sequence). The CDR3 runs 13 residues. V lost 5 bases and J lost 6, with 11 bases in between.

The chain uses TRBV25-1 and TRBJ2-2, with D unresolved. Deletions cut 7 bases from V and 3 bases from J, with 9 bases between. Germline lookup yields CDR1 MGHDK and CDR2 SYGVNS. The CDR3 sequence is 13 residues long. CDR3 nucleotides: TGTGCCAGCAACCTCCGGGACACCGGGGAGCTGTTTTTT. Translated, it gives CASNLRDTGELFF.

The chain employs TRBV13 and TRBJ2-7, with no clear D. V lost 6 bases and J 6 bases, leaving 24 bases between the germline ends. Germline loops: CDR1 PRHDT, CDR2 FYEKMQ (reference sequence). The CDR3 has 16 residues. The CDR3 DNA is TGTGCCAGCAGTGTTTCCCGTAACACGGCTTTGGGCGAGCAGTACTTC. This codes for CASSVSRNTALGEQYF. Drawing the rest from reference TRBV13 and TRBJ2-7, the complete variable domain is AAGVIQSPRHLIKEKRETATLKCYPIPRHDTVYWYQQGPGQDPQFLISFYEKMQSDKGSIPDRFSAQQFSDYHSELNMSSLELGDSALYFCASSVSRNTALGEQYFGPGTRLTVT.

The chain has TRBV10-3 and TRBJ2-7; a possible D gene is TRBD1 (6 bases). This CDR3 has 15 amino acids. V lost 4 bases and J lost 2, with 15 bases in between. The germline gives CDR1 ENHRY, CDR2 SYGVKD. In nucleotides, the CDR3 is TGTGCCATCAGTGTTGGGGGCCAGGGGCCCTACGAGCAGTACTTC. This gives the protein CAISVGGQGPYEQYF.

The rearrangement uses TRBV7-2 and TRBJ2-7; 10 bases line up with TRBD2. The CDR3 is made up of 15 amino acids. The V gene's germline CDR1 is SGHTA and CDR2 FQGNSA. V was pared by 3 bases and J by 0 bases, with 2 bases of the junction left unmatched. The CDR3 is CASSLGLAYSYEQYF. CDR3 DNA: TGTGCCAGCAGCTTGGGACTAGCGTACTCCTACGAGCAGTACTTC. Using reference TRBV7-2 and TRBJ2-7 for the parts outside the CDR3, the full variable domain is GAGVSQSPSNKVTEKGKDVELRCDPISGHTALYWYRQSLGQGLEFLIYFQGNSAPDKSGLPSDRFSAERTGGSVSTLTIQRTQQEDSAVYLCASSLGLAYSYEQYFGPGTRLTVT.

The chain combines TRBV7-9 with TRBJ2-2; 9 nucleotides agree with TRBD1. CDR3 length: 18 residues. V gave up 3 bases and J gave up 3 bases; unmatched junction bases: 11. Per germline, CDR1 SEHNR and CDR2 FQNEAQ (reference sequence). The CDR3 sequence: CASSFPLRDRVDTGELFF. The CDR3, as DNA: TGTGCCAGCAGCTTCCCCCTCCGGGACAGGGTGGACACCGGGGAGCTGTTTTTT.

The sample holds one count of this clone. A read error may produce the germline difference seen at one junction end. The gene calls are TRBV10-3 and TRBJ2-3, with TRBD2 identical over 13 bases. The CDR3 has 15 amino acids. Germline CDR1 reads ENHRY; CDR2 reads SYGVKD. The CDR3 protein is CAISGLAGVTATQYF. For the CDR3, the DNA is TGTGCCATCAGCGGACTAGCGGGAGTCACAGCTACGCAGTATTTT.

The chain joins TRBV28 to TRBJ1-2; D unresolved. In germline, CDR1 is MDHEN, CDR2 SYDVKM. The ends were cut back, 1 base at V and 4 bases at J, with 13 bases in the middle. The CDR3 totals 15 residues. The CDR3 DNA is TGTGCCAGCAGTTTATCCGGCACGGTGGGCTATGGCTACACCTTC. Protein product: CASSLSGTVGYGYTF.

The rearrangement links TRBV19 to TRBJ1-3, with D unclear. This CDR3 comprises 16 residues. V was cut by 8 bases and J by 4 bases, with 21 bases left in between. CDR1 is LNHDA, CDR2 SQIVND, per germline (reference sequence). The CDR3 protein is CASQPLDMGGGNTIYF. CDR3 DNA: TGTGCCAGTCAACCCTTAGACATGGGCGGAGGAAACACCATATATTTT. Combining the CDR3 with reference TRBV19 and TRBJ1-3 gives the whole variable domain DGGITQSPKYLFRKEGQNVTLSCEQNLNHDAMYWYRQDPGQGLRLIYYSQIVNDFQKGDIAEGYSVSREKKESFPLTVTSAQKNPTAFYLCASQPLDMGGGNTIYFGEGSWLTVV.

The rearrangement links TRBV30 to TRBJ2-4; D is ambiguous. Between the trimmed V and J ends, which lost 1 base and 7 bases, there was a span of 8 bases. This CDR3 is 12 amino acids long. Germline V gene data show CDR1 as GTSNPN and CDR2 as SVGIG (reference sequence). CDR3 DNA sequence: TGTGCCTGGAGTGACCCGAGGAACATTCAGTACTTC. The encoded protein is CAWSDPRNIQYF.

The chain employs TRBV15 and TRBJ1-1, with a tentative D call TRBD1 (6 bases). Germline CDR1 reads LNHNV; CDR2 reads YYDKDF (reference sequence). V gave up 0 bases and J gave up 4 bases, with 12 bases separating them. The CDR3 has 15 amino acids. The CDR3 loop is CATSRDMGAGTEAFF. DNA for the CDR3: TGTGCCACCAGCAGAGATATGGGGGCTGGCACTGAAGCTTTCTTT.

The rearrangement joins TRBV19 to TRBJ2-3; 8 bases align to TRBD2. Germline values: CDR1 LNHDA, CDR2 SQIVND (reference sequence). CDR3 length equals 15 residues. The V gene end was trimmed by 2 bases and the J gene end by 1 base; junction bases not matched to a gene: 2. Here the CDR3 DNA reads TGTGCCAGTAGTATACAGACTAGCGGCACAGATACGCAGTATTTT. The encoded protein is CASSIQTSGTDTQYF. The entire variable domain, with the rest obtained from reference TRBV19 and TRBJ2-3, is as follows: DGGITQSPKYLFRKEGQNVTLSCEQNLNHDAMYWYRQDPGQGLRLIYYSQIVNDFQKGDIAEGYSVSREKKESFPLTVTSAQKNPTAFYLCASSIQTSGTDTQYFGPGTRLTVL.